Presented here are 11 T cell receptor beta chains from one specimen sequenced in a study of radiation and T cells in renal cell carcinoma (dated by TCRdb to 2018 to 2020). Receptor libraries were prepared by the immunoSEQ multiplex PCR assay. In TCRdb, the immuneACCESS table is reduced to in-frame sequences with V and J assigned. These tables do not hold every clone; where another copy was compared, an unresolved V gene accounts for under half, and the others remain unexplained. Counted in this sample were approximately 90,000 clones; just under 85% of them appeared once. The top ten clones comprise roughly a tenth of the sample. In the paper's terms, the time point label means: blood 4 weeks post-SBRT, at nephrectomy. Per the publication, the treatment or condition label means: 15 Gy SBRT to primary tumor, nephrectomy 4 weeks later. Material: blood, obtained from a patient whose treatment included radiotherapy and nephrectomy. These receptors came from a man aged 50 or older with renal cell carcinoma.

In DNA, the CDR3 is TGTGCCAGCAGCCCCCTGGCTACACGGACAGGGGCTGACACAGATACGCAGTATTTT. This sequence encodes CASSPLATRTGADTDTQYF. J is TRBJ2-3 and V is TRBV6-4, with TRBD1 matching 9 bases. Germline lookup yields CDR1 MRHNA and CDR2 SNTAGT. J gave up 2 bases and V 6 bases, and 18 bases lay outside the gene matches. This CDR3 has 19 amino acids.

The rearrangement joins TRBV2 to TRBJ2-5, with D perhaps matching TRBD2 (6 bases). Trimming removed 11 bases from V and 1 base from J, with 11 bases in between. Per the germline V gene, CDR1 is SNHLY and CDR2 is FYNNEI. This CDR3 spans 12 amino acids. This chain's CDR3 is CAGGTSQETQYF. The CDR3 DNA follows: TGTGCCGGAGGGACTTCCCAAGAGACCCAGTACTTC.

This sequence joins TRBV5-3 and TRBJ1-1; TRBD1 matches 9 bases. TRBV5-3 is reported as an ORF; its role is uncertain. Trimming cost V 4 bases and J 1 base; bases outside gene matches: 8. The CDR3 covers 16 residues. CDR3 in amino acids: CARSRRTGDTNTEAFF. DNA for the CDR3: TGTGCCAGAAGCCGGAGGACAGGGGACACGAACACTGAAGCTTTCTTT.

Only one count was recorded for this clone. The chain links TRBV7-8 to TRBJ2-5; a possible D gene is TRBD2 (6 bases). CDR3 length: 15 amino acids. The germline V gene has CDR1 SGHVS and CDR2 FQNEAQ. Trimming pared 5 bases from V and 5 bases from J, leaving 18 bases between. In DNA form, the CDR3 reads TGTGCCAGCAGCCACCAACTCGGAGGGGCCGAGACCCAGTACTTC. Translation: CASSHQLGGAETQYF. The complete variable domain, with remaining parts taken from reference TRBV7-8 and TRBJ2-5, reads GAGVSQSPRYKVAKRGQDVALRCDPISGHVSLFWYQQALGQGPEFLTYFQNEAQLDKSGLPSDRFFAERPEGSVSTLKIQRTQQEDSAVYLCASSHQLGGAETQYFGPGTRLLVL.

The chain recombines TRBV28 with TRBJ1-5; D gene unclear. Per the germline V gene, CDR1 is MDHEN and CDR2 is SYDVKM. The CDR3 covers 14 residues. The germline V and J ends were trimmed by 0 bases and 6 bases, with 9 bases remaining between them. CDR3 in amino acids: CASSLWVVGQPQHF. The CDR3 region has the DNA TGTGCCAGCAGTTTATGGGTGGTAGGTCAGCCCCAGCATTTT.

The rearrangement joins TRBV10-3 to TRBJ1-2; the match to TRBD1 covers 9 bases. CDR1 ENHRY and CDR2 SYGVKD come from the germline V gene. Unmatched junction bases numbered 14, after V lost 9 bases and J lost 6 bases. The CDR3 contains 15 residues. CDR3 sequence: CAMFPGQGSTHGYTF. Here the CDR3 DNA reads TGTGCCATGTTCCCGGGACAGGGATCAACCCATGGCTACACCTTC.

This clone was detected a few times. The gene calls are TRBV6-5 and TRBJ1-1, with 7 bases matching TRBD1. CDR3 length equals 14 residues. Germline V gives CDR1 MNHEY, CDR2 SVGAGI. The trim removed 6 bases at V and 1 base at J, leaving 5 bases unmatched. The CDR3 nucleotides read TGTGCCAGCAGGTCAGGGGGTACGAACACTGAAGCTTTCTTT. It yields the protein CASRSGGTNTEAFF.

This clone was seen a single time. The chain couples TRBV19 to TRBJ1-4, with no clear D. CDR3 length equals 13 residues. Trimming took 6 bases from V and 8 from J, leaving 13 bases between them. Germline CDR1 and CDR2: LNHDA and SQIVND (reference sequence). The CDR3 loop reads CASRDREGEKLFF. In DNA form, the CDR3 reads TGTGCCAGTAGGGACCGCGAGGGAGAAAAACTGTTTTTT. The full variable domain, in which reference TRBV19 and TRBJ1-4 provide the parts outside the CDR3, is DGGITQSPKYLFRKEGQNVTLSCEQNLNHDAMYWYRQDPGQGLRLIYYSQIVNDFQKGDIAEGYSVSREKKESFPLTVTSAQKNPTAFYLCASRDREGEKLFFGSGTQLSVL.

This clone was counted only a few times. The V gene is TRBV6-1, the J gene TRBJ1-1; D is ambiguous. Germline assignment: CDR1 MNHNS and CDR2 SASEGT. V gave up 7 bases and J gave up 1 base, with 7 bases separating them. The CDR3 totals 12 residues. The CDR3 protein is CASISGNTEAFF. The CDR3, as DNA: TGTGCCAGCATAAGTGGGAACACTGAAGCTTTCTTT.

The chain combines TRBV9 with TRBJ1-1; tentative D call: TRBD1 (6 bases). Per the germline V gene, CDR1 is SGDLS and CDR2 is YYNGEE. Trimming pared 4 bases from V and 1 base from J, leaving 17 bases between. The CDR3 consists of 16 residues. The CDR3 loop reads CASSPDSPITNTEAFF. For the CDR3, the DNA is TGTGCCAGCAGCCCGGACAGCCCAATAACGAACACTGAAGCTTTCTTT.

The V gene is TRBV19, the J gene TRBJ1-5; TRBD1 is a possible D gene (6 bases). CDR3 length: 14 residues. Germline CDR1 and CDR2: LNHDA and SQIVND (reference sequence). The ends were cut back, 3 bases at V and 3 bases at J, with 9 bases in the middle. CDR3 DNA: TGTGCCAGTAGTATCCGGGGGCTCAATCAGCCCCAGCATTTT. Amino acid sequence: CASSIRGLNQPQHF.